This T cell receptor (beta chain) was sequenced in a study of Ad26.COV2.S vaccination and SARS-CoV-2 variants. The CDR3 contains 14 residues. V lost 4 bases and J lost 3; bases outside the gene matches: 6. CDR1 and CDR2 from the germline V gene are SGHDT and YYEEEE. Treatment noted: 19 received Ad26.COV2.S at low or high dose, single or two shots; about 5 received placebo; per-sample allocation not given. The samples were gathered on day 63 after the first injection of vaccine or placebo. Profiled with immunoSEQ multiplex PCR; TCRdb holds only in-frame clones, not every one. The table records some 400,000 clones, roughly 90% of them present only once.

V gene TRBV5-6 combines with J gene TRBJ1-1; 7 bases map to TRBD1. This material consisted of peripheral blood, taken in a trial of Ad26.COV2.S vaccine versus placebo. The sequence derives from a person aged 18-60 years who received the Ad26.COV2.S COVID-19 vaccine or a placebo. CDR3 protein: CASSGGTVHTEAFF. CDR3 coding DNA: TGTGCCAGCAGCGGAGGGACAGTTCACACTGAAGCTTTCTTT. The variable domain in full, with the rest retrieved from reference TRBV5-6 and TRBJ1-1, is DAGVTQSPTHLIKTRGQQVTLRCSPKSGHDTVSWYQQALGQGPQFIFQYYEEEERQRGNFPDRFSGHQFPNYSSELNVNALLLGDSALYLCASSGGTVHTEAFFGQGTRLTVV.